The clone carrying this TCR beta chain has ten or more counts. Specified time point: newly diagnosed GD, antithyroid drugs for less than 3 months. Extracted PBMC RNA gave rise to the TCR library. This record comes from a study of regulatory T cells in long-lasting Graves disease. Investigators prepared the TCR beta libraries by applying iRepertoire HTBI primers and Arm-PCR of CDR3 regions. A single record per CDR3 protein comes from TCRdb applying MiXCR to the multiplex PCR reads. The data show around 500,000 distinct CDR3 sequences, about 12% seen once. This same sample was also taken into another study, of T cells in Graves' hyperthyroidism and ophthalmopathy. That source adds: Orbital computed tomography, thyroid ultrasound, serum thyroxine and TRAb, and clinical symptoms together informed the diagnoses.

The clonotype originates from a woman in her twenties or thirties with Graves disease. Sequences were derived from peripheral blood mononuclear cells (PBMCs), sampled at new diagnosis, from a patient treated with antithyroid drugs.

Here the CDR3 DNA reads TGTGCCAGTAACGACAGGGGTTATGGCTACACCTTC. This encodes CASNDRGYGYTF. The rearrangement uses TRBV28 and TRBJ1-2, with 8 nucleotides matching TRBD1. This CDR3 has 12 residues. CDR1 is MDHEN and CDR2 is SYDVKM in the germline V gene. The V gene end was trimmed by 9 bases and the J gene end by 5 bases; junction bases not matched to a gene: 5.